This T cell receptor beta chain was documented in a study of control samples from healthy donors and cancer patients. Germline V gives CDR1 SGHTA, CDR2 FQGNSA. Trimming at V came to 0 bases and at J to 3 bases, leaving 8 bases not matched to a gene. The CDR3 length is 17 residues. Profiled with immunoSEQ multiplex PCR; TCRdb holds only in-frame clones, not every one. The data show 150,000 to 200,000 clones, 91% seen once. This clonotype was sampled from a woman aged 25 to 39 in good health. The V call is TRBV7-2, the J call TRBJ1-3; 7 bases fit TRBD1. Sequencing was performed on blood. CDR3 nucleotides: TGTGCCAGCAGCTTAGCGGGAGGGGGCTTTTTTGGAAACACCATATATTTT. Its translation is CASSLAGGGFFGNTIYF.